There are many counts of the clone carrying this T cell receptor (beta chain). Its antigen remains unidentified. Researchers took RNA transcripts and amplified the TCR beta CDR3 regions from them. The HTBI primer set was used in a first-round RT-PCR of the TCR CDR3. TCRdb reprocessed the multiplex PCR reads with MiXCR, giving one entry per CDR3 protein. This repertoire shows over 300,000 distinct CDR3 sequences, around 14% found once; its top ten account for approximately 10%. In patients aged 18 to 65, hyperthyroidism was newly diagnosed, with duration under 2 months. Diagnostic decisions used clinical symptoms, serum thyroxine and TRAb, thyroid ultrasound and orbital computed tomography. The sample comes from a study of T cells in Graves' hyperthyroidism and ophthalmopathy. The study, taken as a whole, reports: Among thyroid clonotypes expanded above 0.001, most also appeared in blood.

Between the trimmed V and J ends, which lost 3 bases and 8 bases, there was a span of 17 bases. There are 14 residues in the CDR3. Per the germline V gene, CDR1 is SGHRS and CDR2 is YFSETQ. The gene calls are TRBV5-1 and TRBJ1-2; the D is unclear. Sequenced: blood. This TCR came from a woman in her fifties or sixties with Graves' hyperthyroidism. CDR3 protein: CASSSLAPWTGYTF. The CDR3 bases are TGCGCCAGCAGCTCCCTCGCCCCCTGGACCGGCTACACCTTC.